This T cell receptor beta chain was documented in a study of shared clonotypes between healthy human individuals. Libraries were prepared by immunoSEQ multiplex PCR; TCRdb keeps only in-frame clonotypes and omits some of them. The data contain over 2 million clones, roughly 90% of them seen just once; the ten biggest clones take up more than 0.35%. The source of this sequence is a man younger than 35 in good health. Some clones in this sample may be carry-over from other donors' samples. Sequenced sample: naive CD4+ T cells from PBMCs. The subset is: CD45RA+ positively selected.

CDR3 residues: CASDQDLGYGYTF. CDR3 nucleotide sequence: TGTGCCAGCGACCAAGATCTGGGCTATGGCTACACCTTC. V gene TRBV28 combines with J gene TRBJ1-2, with D unclear. Germline-derived CDR1 and CDR2 are MDHEN and SYDVKM. This CDR3 has 13 amino acids. V lost 8 bases to trimming and J lost 4 bases, with 14 bases between them.